The 15 T cell receptor beta chains below all came from one sample that was sequenced in a study of blood T cell repertoires in COVID-19. Using immunoSEQ multiplex PCR, the repertoire was profiled, and TCRdb retains in-frame clones only, with some absent. The sample gives 220,000 or so clones, about four fifths of which show up once; around 3.3% is in the top ten. The sample comprised peripheral blood. These receptors all come from a woman of 80 years or more with acute or convalescent COVID-19.

The genes are TRBV27 and TRBJ2-1, with 7 bases identical to TRBD1. The germline CDR1 and CDR2 sequences are MNHEY and SMNVEV (reference sequence). After removal of 2 bases from V and 4 bases from J, the junction contained 8 bases not matched to a gene. There are 16 residues in the CDR3. CDR3 in amino acids: CASSLRAGGRYNEQFF. The CDR3 region has the DNA TGTGCCAGCAGTTTACGGGCAGGGGGTCGTTACAATGAGCAGTTCTTC.

The chain uses TRBV19 and TRBJ1-5; D is unclear. Trimming stripped 0 bases from V and 2 bases from J, with 14 bases between. The germline V gene encodes CDR1 LNHDA and CDR2 SQIVND (reference sequence). The CDR3 has 17 residues. CDR3 nucleotides: TGTGCCAGTAGTATAGAGGGTCGGAGGGCGGGCAATCAGCCCCAGCATTTT. Its translation: CASSIEGRRAGNQPQHF.

The rearrangement uses TRBV5-4 and TRBJ1-6; D gene unclear. The CDR3 is 15 amino acids. Germline values: CDR1 SGHNT, CDR2 YYREEE (reference sequence). Between the trimmed V and J ends, which lost 2 bases and 8 bases, there was a span of 14 bases. CDR3 DNA sequence: TGTGCCAGCAGCTTCGGGTATAGGACTGATTCACCCCTCCACTTT. This translates into CASSFGYRTDSPLHF.

This chain uses TRBV5-4 with TRBJ2-7; tentative D call: TRBD2 (6 bases). CDR1 and CDR2 (germline): SGHNT, YYREEE (reference sequence). This CDR3 spans 16 amino acids. The V end lost 3 bases, the J end lost 3 bases, and 19 bases lay between the germline ends. The CDR3, as DNA: TGTGCCAGCAGCTCGCTCCGGGGGTCAGCGTACTACGAGCAGTACTTC. Protein product: CASSSLRGSAYYEQYF.

The chain uses TRBV19 and TRBJ2-7, with 7 bases that match TRBD2. CDR1 and CDR2 from the germline V gene are LNHDA and SQIVND (reference sequence). The CDR3 totals 15 residues. After removal of 6 bases from V and 0 bases from J, the junction contained 8 bases not matched to a gene. The CDR3 loop reads CASSPKRGSSYEQYF. CDR3 DNA sequence: TGTGCCAGTAGCCCGAAGCGGGGTAGCTCCTACGAGCAGTACTTC.

The chain carries TRBV27 and TRBJ1-1, with 7 nucleotides matching TRBD1. The CDR3 has 14 amino acids. V lost 5 bases to trimming and J lost 4 bases; unmatched junction nucleotides: 7. Per the germline V gene, CDR1 is MNHEY and CDR2 is SMNVEV (reference sequence). CDR3 region: CASSRNRGSTEAFF. CDR3 nucleotide sequence: TGTGCCAGCAGTCGAAACAGGGGAAGCACTGAAGCTTTCTTT.

The chain uses TRBV7-2 and TRBJ2-7; D ambiguous. Germline-derived CDR1 and CDR2 are SGHTA and FQGNSA. The CDR3 length is 13 residues. V lost 1 base and J lost 3, with 7 bases in between. As DNA, the CDR3 is TGTGCCAGCAGCTTAGAGAGCTTCTACGAGCAGTACTTC. As protein: CASSLESFYEQYF.

The rearrangement joins TRBV5-6 to TRBJ1-3; no reliable D call. Germline V gene lookup returns CDR1 SGHDT and CDR2 YYEEEE. This CDR3 region has 15 residues. V was trimmed by 2 bases and J by 0 bases, leaving 9 bases between them. The CDR3 DNA follows: TGTGCCAGCAGCTTCACATCTTCCTCTGGAAACACCATATATTTT. Protein product: CASSFTSSSGNTIYF. Together with reference TRBV5-6 and TRBJ1-3, the CDR3 gives the full variable domain: DAGVTQSPTHLIKTRGQQVTLRCSPKSGHDTVSWYQQALGQGPQFIFQYYEEEERQRGNFPDRFSGHQFPNYSSELNVNALLLGDSALYLCASSFTSSSGNTIYFGEGSWLTVV.

This clone was seen a handful of times. This sequence joins TRBV19 and TRBJ1-2, with no clear D. The CDR3 runs 12 residues. V was shortened by 0 bases and J by 7 bases, with 6 bases between the two germline ends. The V gene's germline CDR1 is LNHDA and CDR2 SQIVND (reference sequence). This CDR3 is CASSIDLRGYTF. In DNA, the CDR3 is TGTGCCAGTAGTATAGACCTTCGTGGCTACACCTTC.

This clone was seen just once. The V gene is TRBV7-2, the J gene TRBJ1-2, with TRBD1 identical over 9 bases. This CDR3 has 15 amino acids. From germline, CDR1 is SGHTA and CDR2 FQGNSA. V was clipped by 6 bases and J by 3 bases; unmatched bases: 8. CDR3 DNA: TGTGCCAGCAGGGCCGGGACAGGGAGTGACTATGGCTACACCTTC. Encoded protein: CASRAGTGSDYGYTF.

The rearrangement joins TRBV6-6 to TRBJ1-6; TRBD1 agrees at 7 bases. The CDR3 sequence is 15 residues long. Germline CDR1 and CDR2: MNHNY and SVGAGI (reference sequence). V was clipped by 10 bases and J by 2 bases; unmatched bases: 8. CDR3 region: CATRQGFTYNSPLHF. The CDR3 DNA follows: TGTGCCACCCGACAGGGATTCACCTATAATTCACCCCTCCACTTT.

The rearrangement joins TRBV30 to TRBJ1-1; possibly TRBD1 for D (5 bases). The CDR3 covers 13 residues. Germline V gene sequence: CDR1 GTSNPN, CDR2 SVGIG (reference sequence). The V end lost 5 bases, the J end lost 0 bases, and 10 bases lay between the germline ends. The CDR3 region has the DNA TGTGCCTGGGACGACAGTATGAACACTGAAGCTTTCTTT. Amino acids: CAWDDSMNTEAFF.

The table lists this clone with a few counts. Written as DNA, the CDR3 is TGTGCCTGGAGACAGGGCACGAATTCACCCCTCCACTTT. As protein: CAWRQGTNSPLHF. The J gene is TRBJ1-6, the V gene TRBV30, with D possibly being TRBD1 (6 bases). The length of the CDR3 is 13 residues. Trimming left V 3 bases short and J 7 bases short, with 10 bases between. Germline values: CDR1 GTSNPN, CDR2 SVGIG (reference sequence).

The V gene is TRBV5-1, the J gene TRBJ2-3, with 8 positions matching TRBD2. CDR3 length: 14 residues. CDR1 SGHRS and CDR2 YFSETQ come from the germline V gene. Trimming cost V 4 bases and J 2 bases; bases outside gene matches: 3. Written as DNA, the CDR3 is TGCGCCAGCAGCCTCGGACTAGCCACAGATACGCAGTATTTT. Encoded protein: CASSLGLATDTQYF. Combining the CDR3 with reference TRBV5-1 and TRBJ2-3 gives the whole variable domain KAGVTQTPRYLIKTRGQQVTLSCSPISGHRSVSWYQQTPGQGLQFLFEYFSETQRNKGNFPGRFSGRQFSNSRSEMNVSTLELGDSALYLCASSLGLATDTQYFGPGTRLTVL.

The chain uses TRBV11-2 and TRBJ1-4, with TRBD1 matching over 8 bases. V shed 1 base and J 4 bases; nucleotides not matched to a gene: 5. The V gene's germline CDR1 is SGHAT and CDR2 FQNNGV. The CDR3 is made up of 16 amino acids. CDR3: CASSLGNRGFNEKLFF. Written as DNA, the CDR3 is TGTGCCAGCAGCTTAGGCAACAGGGGGTTTAATGAAAAACTGTTTTTT.